This TCR beta chain was recovered during a study of human CD8 memory T cell subsets. Regarding the study as a whole: Stem-like memory and precursor exhausted T cells were similarly highly diverse; effector memory cells were not. Estimated Chao1 values suggested that diversity was greater among stem-like memory T cells than among precursor exhausted T cells.

TCR beta was sequenced from UMI-tagged 5' RACE libraries. Methods used by the authors: Every TCR beta library contained from around 2,700 to 18,000 functional CDR3 beta clonotypes. From the 5' RACE reads, TCRdb lists one entry per CDR3 protein and no DNA. The V and J calls here are based on TCRdb, not the publication. Its table lists about 6,700 distinct CDR3 sequences. As regards this clonotype: Its antigen is still unknown.

Early memory CD8+ T cells that were CCR7+ PD-1+ TIGIT+ with exhausted-like traits constituted the TPEX cells. The receptor's source is a human donor in good health. The sequencing input was CD8+ T cells from PBMCs.

CDR3 residues: CASSQERTGSPEQFF. This chain links TRBV14 with TRBJ2-1; TCRdb's D call, TRBD1, is unchecked because there is no DNA. Germline loops: CDR1 SGHDN, CDR2 FVKESK. CDR3 size: 15 residues.